These 7 T cell receptor beta chains were sequenced from one sample in a study of T cell repertoires in cytomegalovirus infection. Their target antigens are unknown. MiXCR was run by TCRdb on the reads, yielding one entry per CDR3 protein. The repertoire consists of 680,000 or so distinct CDR3 sequences, with around 30% occurring once and the leading ten covering roughly 20%. Sample: cultured PBMCs, taken from culture after CMV antigen stimulation. These receptors were obtained from a human donor in good health (CMV status not recorded). Some clones in this sample may be carry-over from other donors' samples.

This clonotype showed up many times. This rearrangement joins TRBV7-2 to TRBJ2-1; 12 bases are shared with TRBD1. CDR3 length equals 20 residues. Trimming took 5 bases from V and 0 from J; bases not matched to a gene: 14. Germline V gives CDR1 SGHTA, CDR2 FQGNSA. The DNA of the CDR3 is TGTGCCAGCAGCCGCCCGGGACAGGGGGCCGGCCGAGGCTCCTACAATGAGCAGTTCTTC. It codes for CASSRPGQGAGRGSYNEQFF.

The table lists this clonotype with a few counts. J is TRBJ2-5 and V is TRBV20-1; 11 positions agree with TRBD2. The CDR3 totals 13 residues. Germline CDR1 DFQATT, CDR2 SNEGSKA (reference sequence). V was clipped by 6 bases and J by 2 bases; unmatched bases: 2. The CDR3 is CSAIAGGQETQYF. The CDR3 DNA reads TGCAGTGCAATAGCGGGGGGGCAAGAGACCCAGTACTTC.

The V call is TRBV25-1, the J call TRBJ1-1; tentatively, D is TRBD1 (5 bases). Trimming took 3 bases from V and 7 from J, leaving 9 bases between them. CDR3 length: 12 amino acids. The V gene's germline CDR1 is MGHDK and CDR2 SYGVNS. The CDR3 spells CASSERTGEAFF. Here the CDR3 DNA reads TGTGCCAGCAGTGAGAGAACAGGTGAAGCTTTCTTT.

This clonotype was counted between two and nine times. The rearrangement links TRBV10-3 to TRBJ1-6, with no clear D. Looked up from germline, CDR1 is ENHRY and CDR2 is SYGVKD. Trimming took 10 bases from V and 8 from J, leaving 24 bases between them. The CDR3 sequence is 16 residues long. CDR3 sequence (DNA): TGTGCCAGCTCCAGGAGCGAAAAGGATGTCGATTCACCCCTCCACTTT. It translates to CASSRSEKDVDSPLHF.

The genes are TRBV12-3 or TRBV12-4 and TRBJ1-2, with D possibly TRBD1 on 6 matching bases. The CDR3 runs 14 residues. The ends were cut back, 4 bases at V and 5 bases at J, with 14 bases in the middle. CDR3 residues: CASSSNRVGYGYTF. Here the CDR3 DNA reads TGTGCCAGCAGTTCGAACAGGGTTGGGTATGGCTACACCTTC.

V gene TRBV7-6 combines with J gene TRBJ2-5; the D call may be TRBD1 or TRBD2 (7 bases each). The V gene lost 1 base and the J gene lost 4 bases, with 25 bases spanning the gap. CDR3 length equals 19 residues. Germline V lookup: CDR1 SGHVS, CDR2 FNYEAQ. The CDR3 sequence is CASSLVAPRGREPGETQYF. In nucleotides, the CDR3 is TGTGCCAGCAGCTTAGTAGCCCCGAGGGGGCGGGAGCCGGGAGAGACCCAGTACTTC.

V is TRBV20-1 and J is TRBJ2-5, with 8 nucleotides matching TRBD2. After removal of 6 bases from V and 2 bases from J, the junction contained 8 bases not matched to a gene. The V gene's germline CDR1 is DFQATT and CDR2 SNEGSKA (reference sequence). CDR3 length equals 14 residues. The CDR3 protein is CSARPGTRQETQYF. CDR3 sequence (DNA): TGCAGTGCCAGACCCGGGACTAGACAAGAGACCCAGTACTTC.